Below, 20 T cell receptor beta chains from the same sample are listed, as sequenced in a study of blood T cell repertoires in COVID-19. Using immunoSEQ multiplex PCR, the repertoire was profiled, and TCRdb retains in-frame clones only, with some absent. The table shows some 200,000 clones, with approximately 87% occurring only once. Input material: peripheral blood. The receptors were sampled from a man younger than 30 with active or convalescent COVID-19.

This chain links TRBV9 with TRBJ1-2; D is perhaps TRBD1 (6 bases). The CDR3 covers 13 residues. Trimming took off 0 bases at V and 5 bases at J, with 8 bases between the two ends. Germline V lookup: CDR1 SGDLS, CDR2 YYNGEE. The CDR3 nucleotides read TGTGCCAGCAGCGTAGAGCAGGGGTATGGCTACACCTTC. Translation gives CASSVEQGYGYTF. Combining the CDR3 with reference TRBV9 and TRBJ1-2 gives the whole variable domain DSGVTQTPKHLITATGQRVTLRCSPRSGDLSVYWYQQSLDQGLQFLIQYYNGEERAKGNILERFSAQQFPDLHSELNLSSLELGDSALYFCASSVEQGYGYTFGSGTRLTVV.

CDR3 sequence reads: CASSLHADRAQINYGYTF. The CDR3 DNA sequence: TGCGCCAGCAGCCTACACGCGGACAGGGCCCAAATCAACTATGGCTACACCTTC. The chain carries TRBV4-3 and TRBJ1-2, with 8 bases aligning to TRBD1. The CDR3 sequence is 18 residues long. Trimming removed 4 bases from V and 2 bases from J; junction bases left unmatched: 15. CDR1 and CDR2 from the germline V gene are LGHNA and YSLEER.

In this sample, this clone turned up once. The rearrangement uses TRBV5-1 and TRBJ2-5; TRBD2 is a possible D gene (5 bases). The ends were cut back, 4 bases at V and 7 bases at J, with 23 bases in the middle. CDR1 and CDR2 (germline): SGHRS, YFSETQ. CDR3 length equals 16 residues. CDR3 DNA sequence: TGCGCCAGCAGCGCCTATTCCGGGCCCCCTCGGGGGACCCAGTACTTC. Its protein product is CASSAYSGPPRGTQYF.

The CDR3 protein is CATSRDTYGYTF. For the CDR3, the DNA is TGTGCCACCAGCAGAGATACTTATGGCTACACCTTC. V and J are TRBV15 and TRBJ1-2; D is ambiguous. CDR3 length: 12 residues. Germline CDR1 LNHNV, CDR2 YYDKDF (reference sequence). The V end was cut by 0 bases, the J end by 5 bases, with 4 bases between. Supplemented by reference TRBV15 and TRBJ1-2, the full variable domain reads DAMVIQNPRYQVTQFGKPVTLSCSQTLNHNVMYWYQQKSSQAPKLLFHYYDKDFNNEADTPDNFQSRRPNTSFCFLDIRSPGLGDTAMYLCATSRDTYGYTFGSGTRLTVV.

The CDR3 region is CASSLRGTSDTQYF. CDR3 DNA sequence: TGTGCCAGCAGCCTCAGGGGTACTTCAGATACGCAGTATTTT. The V call is TRBV7-2, the J call TRBJ2-3; a possible D gene is TRBD1 (6 bases). The germline V gene encodes CDR1 SGHTA and CDR2 FQGNSA. This CDR3 is 14 amino acids long. V gave up 5 bases and J gave up 4 bases, with 13 bases separating them.

V usage is TRBV24-1 and J usage is TRBJ2-3; 8 nucleotides match TRBD1. Germline CDR1 reads KGHDR; CDR2 reads SFDVKD. Trimming took 0 bases from V and 3 from J; bases not matched to a gene: 7. The CDR3 covers 17 residues. The CDR3 coding sequence is TGTGCCACCAGTGATTTGAAGGGCAGGGGGCAAACAGATACGCAGTATTTT. This translates into CATSDLKGRGQTDTQYF.

This clone has more than one count but fewer than ten. The gene calls are TRBV11-2 and TRBJ1-1, with D unresolved. V was trimmed by 3 bases and J by 4 bases, leaving 15 bases between them. The CDR3 has 15 amino acids. Germline V gives CDR1 SGHAT, CDR2 FQNNGV. CDR3 sequence: CASSFVRQRGTEAFF. CDR3 coding DNA: TGTGCCAGCAGCTTCGTTAGGCAACGGGGCACTGAAGCTTTCTTT.

The J gene is TRBJ1-2, the V gene TRBV10-1, with 7 nucleotides matching TRBD1. CDR3 size: 17 residues. The ends lost 6 bases at V and 1 base at J; junction bases unmatched: 14. Germline assignment: CDR1 WNHNN and CDR2 SYGVQD (reference sequence). This CDR3 reads CASSSNTGTEFNYGYTF. The CDR3 DNA reads TGCGCCAGCAGCTCCAATACCGGGACAGAATTTAACTATGGCTACACCTTC.

The V call is TRBV18, the J call TRBJ1-4; no clear D. This CDR3 spans 16 amino acids. Trimming pared 4 bases from V and 3 bases from J, leaving 15 bases between. Germline V CDR1 and CDR2: KGHSH, LQKENI. The CDR3 region has the DNA TGTGCCAGCTCACTGGTCCCGATTCGAGCTAATGAAAAACTGTTTTTT. It yields the protein CASSLVPIRANEKLFF.

V is TRBV10-1 and J is TRBJ1-1; no definite D call. V shed 0 bases and J shed 3 bases, with 5 bases lying between them. Germline CDR1 and CDR2: WNHNN and SYGVQD (reference sequence). This CDR3 has 13 residues. The CDR3 spells CASSESPDTEAFF. In DNA form, the CDR3 reads TGCGCCAGCAGTGAGTCGCCGGACACTGAAGCTTTCTTT.

This chain links TRBV21-1 with TRBJ2-7; the table's D gene call, TRBD1, was not cross checked with the DNA. TRBV21-1 is a listed pseudogene. This CDR3 is 20 amino acids long. The DNA for the CDR3 is TGTGCCAGCAGCAAATCAGTGGAGAGGGGACAGGGGGCTTCGCCCTACGAGCAGTACTTC. Translating it yields CASSKSVERGQGASPYEQYF.

This chain connects TRBV12-3 or TRBV12-4 to TRBJ1-5; 9 bases fit TRBD1. V was clipped by 4 bases and J by 5 bases; unmatched bases: 0. The CDR3 loop spans 13 amino acids. This chain's CDR3 is CASSWTGDQPQHF. The CDR3, as DNA: TGTGCCAGCAGTTGGACAGGGGATCAGCCCCAGCATTTT.

This rearrangement joins TRBV5-6 to TRBJ1-5, with 7 positions matching TRBD1. J was trimmed by 1 base and V by 1 base; bases with no gene match: 5. The CDR3 is 16 residues long. The germline V gene has CDR1 SGHDT and CDR2 YYEEEE. The chain's CDR3 is CASSLSRGLSNQPQHF. DNA of the CDR3: TGTGCCAGCAGCTTGTCGAGGGGGCTCAGCAATCAGCCCCAGCATTTT.

The rearrangement links TRBV14 to TRBJ2-3; 9 nucleotides match TRBD2. The V and J ends lost 9 bases and 9 bases, in that order; junction bases with no gene match: 10. CDR3 size: 13 residues. CDR1 and CDR2 (germline): SGHDN, FVKESK. The CDR3 spells CASNPSGTQTQYF. The CDR3 DNA reads TGTGCCAGTAATCCTAGCGGGACCCAGACGCAGTATTTT.

The V call is TRBV24-1, the J call TRBJ2-3, with D possibly being TRBD2 (5 bases). Germline lookup yields CDR1 KGHDR and CDR2 SFDVKD. Trimming took off 6 bases at V and 2 bases at J, with 8 bases between the two ends. The CDR3 covers 13 residues. CDR3 bases: TGTGCCACCAGTCAACTAGTCACAGATACGCAGTATTTT. It translates to CATSQLVTDTQYF.

This chain uses TRBV11-2 with TRBJ1-2; a weak D match, TRBD1 (6 bases). Germline V gene lookup returns CDR1 SGHAT and CDR2 FQNNGV. CDR3 size: 14 residues. Deletions cut 3 bases from V and 6 bases from J, with 14 bases between. The CDR3 DNA follows: TGTGCCAGCAGCTTGACAGGATGGCATCATGGCTACACCTTC. Amino acid sequence: CASSLTGWHHGYTF. Full variable domain (missing parts from reference TRBV11-2 and TRBJ1-2): EAGVAQSPRYKIIEKRQSVAFWCNPISGHATLYWYQQILGQGPKLLIQFQNNGVVDDSQLPKDRFSAERLKGVDSTLKIQPAKLEDSAVYLCASSLTGWHHGYTFGSGTRLTVV.

The chain uses TRBV11-2 and TRBJ2-1; 10 bases align to TRBD2. Trimming took 2 bases from V and 9 from J; bases not matched to a gene: 7. Germline V gives CDR1 SGHAT, CDR2 FQNNGV. This CDR3 region has 15 residues. CDR3 sequence: CASSLLAGAQTEQFF. As DNA, the CDR3 is TGTGCCAGCAGCTTACTAGCGGGAGCCCAGACTGAGCAGTTCTTC.

This clone was seen a handful of times. The chain is built from TRBV6-1 and TRBJ2-7; 9 bases are shared with TRBD1. Losses at the gene ends were 1 base for V and 2 bases for J; bases not matched to a gene: 3. The V gene's germline CDR1 is MNHNS and CDR2 SASEGT. This CDR3 has 15 residues. The CDR3 DNA sequence: TGTGCCAGCAGTGAAGTGGGACAGGGACCCTACGAGCAGTACGTC. Translation: CASSEVGQGPYEQYV.

The CDR3 nucleotides read TGTGCCAGTAGTATTGGTAGGGAGGTGAATGGCTACACCTTC. This sequence encodes CASSIGREVNGYTF. V is TRBV19 and J is TRBJ1-2; D not resolved. The CDR3 has 14 amino acids. The germline V and J ends were trimmed by 3 bases and 6 bases, with 14 bases remaining between them. Germline V CDR1 and CDR2: LNHDA, SQIVND (reference sequence).

The V and J genes are TRBV28 and TRBJ2-7, with D possibly matching TRBD2 (6 bases). V was shortened by 3 bases and J by 3 bases, with 9 bases between the two germline ends. The CDR3 totals 13 residues. Germline V gives CDR1 MDHEN, CDR2 SYDVKM. CDR3 in DNA: TGTGCCAGCAGTTTCCCTAGCGACTACGAGCAGTACTTC. Translating gives CASSFPSDYEQYF. Supplemented by reference TRBV28 and TRBJ2-7, the full variable domain reads DVKVTQSSRYLVKRTGEKVFLECVQDMDHENMFWYRQDPGLGLRLIYFSYDVKMKEKGDIPEGYSVSREKKERFSLILESASTNQTSMYLCASSFPSDYEQYFGPGTRLTVT.